Listed below are T cell receptor beta chains from one sample, sequenced in a study of beta chain features in type 1 diabetes. The protocol was immunoSEQ multiplex PCR, while the TCRdb copy is restricted to in-frame clones and leaves out a portion. The data show some 900,000 clones, 15% to 20% seen once. The sample taken for sequencing was naive CD4+ T cells from blood. These receptors were obtained from a woman younger than 35 in good health. The CDR3 runs from the conserved cysteine through the conserved F or W. Each record gives: clone size, D gene, V gene, J gene, CDR3 DNA, CDR3 protein. The D gene is left open where the match is weak. Some rows have no size entry. The others give once, few or many, or a class for an expanded clone.

abundance: NA; d_gene: TRBD2; v_gene: TRBV28; j_gene: TRBJ2-5; CDR3nt: TGTGCCAGCAGTCCGGGGGGGGCTAGCGGGAGTATGGAGACCCAGTACTTC; CDR3aa: CASSPGGASGSMETQYF
abundance: NA; d_gene: NA; v_gene: TRBV7-8; j_gene: TRBJ2-5; CDR3nt: TGTGCCAGCAGCTTAAGGATCGGCAGGGAAACCCAGTACTTC; CDR3aa: CASSLRIGRETQYF
abundance: NA; d_gene: TRBD2; v_gene: TRBV5-1; j_gene: TRBJ2-7; CDR3nt: TGCGCCAGCAGCCCATTGGGGAGTGAGCGGGAGACTGCCTACGAGCAGTACTTC; CDR3aa: CASSPLGSERETAYEQYF
abundance: NA; d_gene: NA; v_gene: TRBV19; j_gene: TRBJ2-7; CDR3nt: TGTGCCAGTAGTATGGTGGGGGTCCACGAGCAGTACTTC; CDR3aa: CASSMVGVHEQYF
abundance: few; d_gene: NA; v_gene: TRBV11-2; j_gene: TRBJ2-6; CDR3nt: TGTGCCAGCAGCTTACCGGCTGGGGCCAACGTCCTGACTTTC; CDR3aa: CASSLPAGANVLTF
abundance: NA; d_gene: NA; v_gene: TRBV19; j_gene: TRBJ2-5; CDR3nt: TGTGCCAGTAGTCCCCTCGGTCGGGAAGAGACCCAGTACTTC; CDR3aa: CASSPLGREETQYF
abundance: NA; d_gene: TRBD1; v_gene: TRBV5-4; j_gene: TRBJ1-1; CDR3nt: TGTGCCAGCAGCTCACGACAGGGGAACACTGAAGCTTTCTTT; CDR3aa: CASSSRQGNTEAFF
abundance: few; d_gene: NA; v_gene: TRBV28; j_gene: TRBJ2-3; CDR3nt: TGTGCGTGGGGGAGGTACACAGATACGCAGTATTTT; CDR3aa: CAWGRYTDTQYF
abundance: NA; d_gene: NA; v_gene: TRBV2; j_gene: TRBJ2-2; CDR3nt: TGTGCCAGCAGTGAAAGGACTAACACCGGGGAGCTGTTTTTT; CDR3aa: CASSERTNTGELFF
abundance: few; d_gene: NA; v_gene: TRBV6-5; j_gene: TRBJ2-7; CDR3nt: TGTGCCAGCAGTTACGGCATCAGTGGGGGCCCCTACGAGCAGTACTTC; CDR3aa: CASSYGISGGPYEQYF
abundance: NA; d_gene: NA; v_gene: TRBV5-1; j_gene: TRBJ2-1; CDR3nt: TGCGCCAGCAAACCTTACTGGCCCACCAATGAGCAGTTCTTC; CDR3aa: CASKPYWPTNEQFF
abundance: NA; d_gene: TRBD1; v_gene: TRBV28; j_gene: TRBJ2-4; CDR3nt: TGTGCCAGCAGCGGGACAGGGGGCGGCCGTTCTCCCAAAAACATTCAGTACTTC; CDR3aa: CASSGTGGGRSPKNIQYF
abundance: NA; d_gene: NA; v_gene: TRBV11-1; j_gene: TRBJ2-6; CDR3nt: TGTGCCAGCAGCTCTGCTCCGGGAGGGGCCAACGTCCTGACTTTC; CDR3aa: CASSSAPGGANVLTF
abundance: NA; d_gene: NA; v_gene: TRBV9; j_gene: TRBJ1-1; CDR3nt: TGTGCCAGCAGCGTAGAGGGGAGGGGTCTCACTGAAGCTTTCTTT; CDR3aa: CASSVEGRGLTEAFF
abundance: NA; d_gene: NA; v_gene: TRBV5-4; j_gene: TRBJ2-3; CDR3nt: TGTGCCAGCAGCCGGATCTTGGGTACAGATACGCAGTATTTT; CDR3aa: CASSRILGTDTQYF
abundance: few; d_gene: NA; v_gene: TRBV7-9; j_gene: TRBJ1-2; CDR3nt: TGTGCCAGCAGCTTCGGAGGGAGGGATGGCTACACCTTC; CDR3aa: CASSFGGRDGYTF
abundance: few; d_gene: TRBD2; v_gene: TRBV6-5; j_gene: TRBJ2-7; CDR3nt: TGTGCCAGCAGTACAATAGCGGGAAGTTACGAGCAGTACTTC; CDR3aa: CASSTIAGSYEQYF
abundance: NA; d_gene: NA; v_gene: TRBV28; j_gene: TRBJ2-1; CDR3nt: TGTGCCAGCAGTTTAATGAGTCTGGCAACCTACAATGAGCAGTTCTTC; CDR3aa: CASSLMSLATYNEQFF
abundance: NA; d_gene: TRBD2; v_gene: TRBV19; j_gene: TRBJ2-1; CDR3nt: TGTGCCAGTAGTGGACTAGCGGGAGGGCCTGGTACCCTAGAGCAGTTCTTC; CDR3aa: CASSGLAGGPGTLEQFF
abundance: NA; d_gene: NA; v_gene: TRBV19; j_gene: TRBJ2-5; CDR3nt: TGTGCCAGTAGTATCCCCCAAGAGACCCAGTACTTC; CDR3aa: CASSIPQETQYF
abundance: NA; d_gene: TRBD1; v_gene: TRBV7-3; j_gene: TRBJ2-5; CDR3nt: TGTGCCAGCAGATGGCAGGGGGAGCCGGAGACCCAGTACTTC; CDR3aa: CASRWQGEPETQYF
abundance: NA; d_gene: TRBD1; v_gene: TRBV6-1; j_gene: TRBJ1-2; CDR3nt: TGTGCCAGTTCGACAGGGGATGGCTACACCTTC; CDR3aa: CASSTGDGYTF
abundance: few; d_gene: TRBD1; v_gene: TRBV7-3; j_gene: TRBJ2-3; CDR3nt: TGTGCCAGCAGCCAGGGGGCAGATACGCAGTATTTT; CDR3aa: CASSQGADTQYF
abundance: NA; d_gene: NA; v_gene: TRBV18; j_gene: TRBJ2-4; CDR3nt: TGTGCCAGCTCACCGTGGGGGGACAAAAACATTCAGTACTTC; CDR3aa: CASSPWGDKNIQYF
abundance: few; d_gene: TRBD2; v_gene: TRBV7-9; j_gene: TRBJ2-2; CDR3nt: TGTGCCAGCAGAAGTAGCGGGAGGGCCTGGGCCGGGGAGCTGTTTTTT; CDR3aa: CASRSSGRAWAGELFF
abundance: NA; d_gene: NA; v_gene: TRBV19; j_gene: TRBJ1-2; CDR3nt: TGTGCCAGTAGACTCGTCCAGAAACGGAACTATGGCTACACCTTC; CDR3aa: CASRLVQKRNYGYTF
abundance: few; d_gene: NA; v_gene: TRBV9; j_gene: TRBJ2-5; CDR3nt: TGTGCCAGCAGCGTAGGTGGGGAGAAAGAGACCCAGTACTTC; CDR3aa: CASSVGGEKETQYF
abundance: NA; d_gene: TRBD1; v_gene: TRBV2; j_gene: TRBJ2-3; CDR3nt: TGTGCCAGCAGTGGGACAGGGGCGGGCACAGATACGCAGTATTTT; CDR3aa: CASSGTGAGTDTQYF
abundance: few; d_gene: NA; v_gene: TRBV9; j_gene: TRBJ2-1; CDR3nt: TGTGCCAGCAGCGCCCGGGACTGGGGGGAGCAGTTCTTC; CDR3aa: CASSARDWGEQFF
abundance: NA; d_gene: NA; v_gene: TRBV7-2; j_gene: TRBJ2-1; CDR3nt: TGTGCCAGCAGCTTCTTGCGGTACAATGAGCAGTTCTTC; CDR3aa: CASSFLRYNEQFF
abundance: NA; d_gene: NA; v_gene: TRBV18; j_gene: TRBJ2-7; CDR3nt: TGTGCCAGCTCACCGCGGCAGAATGACGAGCAGTACTTC; CDR3aa: CASSPRQNDEQYF
abundance: NA; d_gene: NA; v_gene: TRBV7-3; j_gene: TRBJ2-3; CDR3nt: TGTGCCAGCAGGAACTCCGGGGCTCCAAGGGATACGCAGTATTTT; CDR3aa: CASRNSGAPRDTQYF
abundance: few; d_gene: NA; v_gene: TRBV5-1; j_gene: TRBJ2-7; CDR3nt: TGCGCCAGTACAGTTGATGGATCCTACGAGCAGTACTTC; CDR3aa: CASTVDGSYEQYF
abundance: NA; d_gene: TRBD1; v_gene: TRBV6-5; j_gene: TRBJ1-2; CDR3nt: TGTGCCAGCAGTTACTCCCAGGGGGGCTACTATGGCTACACCTTC; CDR3aa: CASSYSQGGYYGYTF
abundance: few; d_gene: NA; v_gene: TRBV6-1; j_gene: TRBJ1-1; CDR3nt: TGTGCCAGCAGTCCCCGTGACAGGAACACTGAAGCTTTCTTT; CDR3aa: CASSPRDRNTEAFF
abundance: NA; d_gene: TRBD2; v_gene: TRBV27; j_gene: TRBJ2-7; CDR3nt: TGTGCCAGCAGGAGACTAGCGGGGAACTACGAGCAGTACTTC; CDR3aa: CASRRLAGNYEQYF
abundance: NA; d_gene: NA; v_gene: TRBV25-1; j_gene: TRBJ1-5; CDR3nt: TGTGCCAGCAGTGGCGGGGCTGGGCAGCCCCAGCATTTT; CDR3aa: CASSGGAGQPQHF